This TCR beta chain was observed in a study of blood T cells in healthy people across ages. Comment on this clonotype: This may be a read error: a much more frequent sequence differs by one nucleotide.

Healthy Caucasian individuals from Russia aged roughly 6 to 90 were enrolled as donors. The second PCR ran roughly 7 to 12 cycles with a sample-barcoded 5' primer and J-beta primers. A template-switch adaptor containing 12 random nucleotides labeled each cDNA molecule. One entry per CDR3 protein, called by TCRdb with MiXCR from the 5' RACE reads. The profile covers some 1.8 million distinct CDR3 sequences, with roughly two fifths appearing a single time and roughly 24% taken by the ten largest. The CDR3 spans 15 residues. In germline, CDR1 is SGHVS, CDR2 FNYEAQ. The origin of this receptor is a human donor in good health. The rearrangement joins TRBV7-6 to TRBJ2-1; 8 bases are shared with TRBD1. The sample taken for sequencing was blood. The CDR3 DNA is TGTGCCAGCGGCTTGAACAGGGGGTCCTACAATGAGCAGTTCTTC. Protein sequence: CASGLNRGSYNEQFF.